These T cell receptor beta chains were read from a single sample in a study of identical twins. TCRdb fed the 5' RACE reads into MiXCR, producing one record per CDR3 protein. The sample yields under 300,000 distinct CDR3 sequences, roughly 12% seen once. This sample was also put to use in a study of yellow fever vaccine responses in identical twins.

Sequenced sample: memory (CD45RO+) T cells sorted from blood. All receptors derive from a woman younger than 35 in good health. CDR3s leave out the opening cysteine and the closing phenylalanine or tryptophan. Each record gives: V gene, D gene, clone size, J gene, CDR3 length, CDR3 protein. A D gene is named only where the DNA matches it firmly. The listing skips clone size in some rows; elsewhere it reads once, few, many or a size class.

>TRBV7-2|.|.|TRBJ2-2|13
ASSLDWGSTGELF
>TRBV7-2|TRBD2|.|TRBJ2-1|13
ASSQLAGAYNEQF
>TRBV12-3/TRBV12-4|.|.|TRBJ1-2|10
ASSTTGYGYT
>TRBV7-2|TRBD2|.|TRBJ2-3|13
ASSLEGRAADTQY
>TRBV9|.|.|TRBJ2-7|13
ASSRSDFVSYEQY
>TRBV24-1|TRBD1|.|TRBJ2-7|16
ATSDPTPSGGETYEQY
>TRBV29-1|.|.|TRBJ2-5|9
SVPLGETQY
>TRBV10-2|TRBD2|few|TRBJ2-7|12
ASSVGGGAGEQY
>TRBV7-9|.|few|TRBJ1-1|12
ASSPLTENTEAF
>TRBV3-1|.|few|TRBJ2-1|13
ASSLLLSSYNEQF
>TRBV27|.|few|TRBJ2-5|11
ASSFSIQETQY
>TRBV7-2|.|.|TRBJ2-7|14
ASSPFPGVSSYEQY
>TRBV20-1|.|.|TRBJ2-7|9
SATEYYEQY
>TRBV2|.|.|TRBJ2-1|11
ASTESGGNEQF
>TRBV7-8|.|many|TRBJ2-6|13
ASSLGDLDGNVLT
>TRBV6-1|.|few|TRBJ2-2|15
ASTTVGKFANTGELF
>TRBV7-8|TRBD2|few|TRBJ2-3|13
ASSPVGGRTDTQY
>TRBV20-1|TRBD2|.|TRBJ2-2|12
SAERTSNIGELF